These 21 T cell receptor beta chains share one sample of origin, sequenced in a study of cytotoxic CD8 clonotypes in ibrutinib-treated CLL. Only in-frame clones appear in the TCRdb table, and some are missing; sequencing was by immunoSEQ multiplex PCR. The repertoire has about 25,000 clones, approximately 85% of them found once; the top ten carry around 8.5%. The source was PBMCs, collected after 24 months of ibrutinib treatment. These receptors came from a human donor with chronic lymphocytic leukemia.

The chain joins TRBV7-2 to TRBJ2-3; 9 nucleotides line up with TRBD2. V gave up 8 bases and J gave up 1 base; unmatched junction bases: 4. The length of the CDR3 is 14 residues. Germline CDR1 reads SGHTA; CDR2 reads FQGNSA. This chain's CDR3 is CASAPSGGTDTQYF. CDR3 in DNA: TGTGCCAGCGCCCCTAGCGGGGGCACAGATACGCAGTATTTT.

The chain recombines TRBV7-3 with TRBJ2-2; no definite D call. The germline V and J ends were trimmed by 5 bases and 3 bases, with 16 bases remaining between them. Germline V gives CDR1 SGHTA, CDR2 FQGTGA. This CDR3 is 16 amino acids long. The CDR3 here is CASSPSATTYTGELFF. CDR3 nucleotide sequence: TGTGCCAGCAGCCCCAGCGCAACGACTTACACCGGGGAGCTGTTTTTT. Complete variable domain (other parts from reference TRBV7-3 and TRBJ2-2): GAGVSQTPSNKVTEKGKYVELRCDPISGHTALYWYRQSLGQGPEFLIYFQGTGAADDSGLPNDRFFAVRPEGSVSTLKIQRTERGDSAVYLCASSPSATTYTGELFFGEGSRLTVL.

The chain combines TRBV5-1 with TRBJ2-5; no clear D. Trimming pared 0 bases from V and 2 bases from J, leaving 11 bases between. This CDR3 has 15 amino acids. Germline V gene sequence: CDR1 SGHRS, CDR2 YFSETQ. This CDR3 reads CASSLVSQAQETQYF. In DNA, the CDR3 is TGCGCCAGCAGCTTGGTTTCGCAAGCTCAAGAGACCCAGTACTTC.

The genes are TRBV19 and TRBJ2-3, with unresolved D. Germline-derived CDR1 and CDR2 are LNHDA and SQIVND (reference sequence). The V and J ends lost 2 bases and 5 bases respectively, with 8 bases between them. The length of the CDR3 is 13 residues. CDR3 loop: CASSISGGDTQYF. CDR3 nucleotides: TGTGCCAGTAGTATATCGGGCGGAGATACGCAGTATTTT.

J is TRBJ1-3 and V is TRBV12-5; D uncertain. In germline, CDR1 is LGHNT, CDR2 FRNRAP. This CDR3 comprises 17 residues. Trimming shortened V by 2 bases and J by 0 bases, and 14 bases separated the two germline ends. The CDR3 DNA is TGTGCTAGTGGTTTGCCTTGGCGGAGAAGCTCTGGAAACACCATATATTTT. Residues: CASGLPWRRSSGNTIYF.

The chain couples TRBV20-1 to TRBJ1-1; D is undetermined. The CDR3 is 10 amino acids. Looked up from germline, CDR1 is DFQATT and CDR2 is SNEGSKA (reference sequence). V lost 4 bases to trimming and J lost 7 bases, with 7 bases between them. The CDR3 protein is CSAMAVEAFF. In DNA form, the CDR3 reads TGCAGTGCTATGGCGGTTGAAGCTTTCTTT.

The V gene is TRBV5-1, the J gene TRBJ2-3; D not resolved. V lost 1 base to trimming and J lost 1 base, with 10 bases between them. The V gene's germline CDR1 is SGHRS and CDR2 YFSETQ. The CDR3 extends over 15 amino acids. CDR3: CASSLKVSGTDTQYF. The CDR3 bases are TGCGCCAGCAGCTTGAAGGTTTCTGGCACAGATACGCAGTATTTT.

V usage is TRBV7-2 and J usage is TRBJ2-3, with D unresolved. The CDR3 contains 13 residues. Germline CDR1 and CDR2: SGHTA and FQGNSA. The V end was cut by 2 bases, the J end by 3 bases, with 6 bases between. The CDR3 nucleotides read TGTGCCAGCAGCTTAAAGGTGACAGATACGCAGTATTTT. This gives the protein CASSLKVTDTQYF.

The J gene is TRBJ1-2, the V gene TRBV5-6; 9 bases line up with TRBD1. CDR3 length: 11 amino acids. Germline lookup yields CDR1 SGHDT and CDR2 YYEEEE. Trimming took 7 bases from V and 8 from J; bases not matched to a gene: 3. In DNA, the CDR3 is TGTGCCAGCGGGACAGGGTTAGGCTACACCTTC. Protein sequence: CASGTGLGYTF.

This clone appeared once. The chain employs TRBV7-2 and TRBJ2-5, with 8 bases identical to TRBD2. This CDR3 is built from 19 residues. Germline CDR1 and CDR2: SGHTA and FQGNSA. Trimming at V came to 2 bases and at J to 1 base, leaving 15 bases not matched to a gene. DNA of the CDR3: TGTGCCAGCAGCTTAACGGGGGGCATCGGTAGCGGGATCCAAGAGACCCAGTACTTC. This gives the protein CASSLTGGIGSGIQETQYF.

The CDR3 DNA follows: TGTGCCAGCAGCCCCGGGACCGATCAGCCCCAGCATTTT. Its translation is CASSPGTDQPQHF. The chain combines TRBV5-5 with TRBJ1-5, with D perhaps TRBD1 (5 bases). The CDR3 runs to 13 residues. The germline V gene has CDR1 SGHKS and CDR2 YYEKEE (reference sequence). Trimming took off 4 bases at V and 5 bases at J, with 10 bases between the two ends.

The chain recombines TRBV7-8 with TRBJ2-1; 11 bases fit TRBD2. The length of the CDR3 is 14 residues. V trimming: 5 bases; J trimming: 8 bases; junction bases outside the gene matches: 5. Germline V gene data show CDR1 as SGHVS and CDR2 as FQNEAQ. The CDR3 sequence is CASSPSGGRHEQFF. The CDR3 DNA reads as TGTGCCAGCAGCCCTAGCGGGGGGCGTCATGAGCAGTTCTTC.

The gene calls are TRBV19 and TRBJ1-6; no reliable D call. The germline CDR1 and CDR2 sequences are LNHDA and SQIVND (reference sequence). The CDR3 is 14 residues long. With 5 bases removed from V and 7 bases from J, the gap between germline ends came to 12 bases. This CDR3 reads CASSPQSENSPLHF. The DNA of the CDR3 is TGTGCCAGTAGTCCTCAGTCAGAGAATTCACCCCTCCACTTT.

Here the CDR3 reads CASIQTGTDTQYF. The CDR3 DNA reads as TGTGCCAGCATCCAGACGGGCACAGATACGCAGTATTTT. The chain is built from TRBV2 and TRBJ2-3, with D unclear. V was cut by 7 bases and J by 1 base, with 9 bases left in between. Germline V gene lookup returns CDR1 SNHLY and CDR2 FYNNEI. The CDR3 spans 13 residues. Full variable domain (missing parts from reference TRBV2 and TRBJ2-3): EPEVTQTPSHQVTQMGQEVILRCVPISNHLYFYWYRQILGQKVEFLVSFYNNEISEKSEIFDDQFSVERPDGSNFTLKIRSTKLEDSAMYFCASIQTGTDTQYFGPGTRLTVL.

The V and J genes are TRBV4-1 and TRBJ2-7, with a possible D match to TRBD2 (7 bases). Per germline, CDR1 MGHRA and CDR2 YSYEKL. The CDR3 loop spans 17 amino acids. Trimming removed 0 bases from V and 5 bases from J, with 20 bases in between. CDR3 nucleotide sequence: TGCGCCAGCAGCCAAGAGTTGACGGGGGGCGAAGGGGACGAGCAGTACTTC. It yields the protein CASSQELTGGEGDEQYF.

The rearrangement joins TRBV11-3 to TRBJ2-1; 7 bases map to TRBD1. Per the germline V gene, CDR1 is SGHNT and CDR2 is YENEEA. V shed 3 bases, J shed 9 bases, and the junction held 8 bases outside the gene matches. CDR3 size: 14 residues. CDR3 DNA sequence: TGTGCCAGCAGCTTCGGCCTAGGGGGCTTTGAGCAGTTCTTC. Translation: CASSFGLGGFEQFF.

The V and J genes are TRBV2 and TRBJ2-3; perhaps TRBD2 as D (5 bases). Germline assignment: CDR1 SNHLY and CDR2 FYNNEI. The CDR3 runs 11 residues. The ends were cut back, 1 base at V and 11 bases at J, with 7 bases in the middle. CDR3 DNA sequence: TGTGCCAGCAGTGAAGGCGGGCGGCAGTATTTT. It is translated as CASSEGGRQYF. Variable domain in full (rest from reference TRBV2 and TRBJ2-3): EPEVTQTPSHQVTQMGQEVILRCVPISNHLYFYWYRQILGQKVEFLVSFYNNEISEKSEIFDDQFSVERPDGSNFTLKIRSTKLEDSAMYFCASSEGGRQYFGPGTRLTVL.

This clone was picked up a small number of times. The gene calls are TRBV6-5 and TRBJ1-2, with D possibly matching TRBD1 (5 bases). CDR3 length: 15 amino acids. The V gene lost 6 bases and the J gene lost 1 base, with 15 bases spanning the gap. Germline V gene sequence: CDR1 MNHEY, CDR2 SVGAGI. CDR3 protein: CASSRTGGNNYGYTF. Here the CDR3 DNA reads TGTGCCAGCAGCCGAACCGGGGGAAATAACTATGGCTACACCTTC.

The gene calls are TRBV12-5 and TRBJ2-1, with 7 bases that match TRBD2. CDR3 length equals 15 residues. V lost 7 bases to trimming and J lost 1 base; unmatched junction nucleotides: 7. The germline CDR1 and CDR2 sequences are LGHNT and FRNRAP. In nucleotides, the CDR3 is TGTGCTAGTGCCGAAGCGGGGAATTCCTACAATGAGCAGTTCTTC. Amino acid sequence: CASAEAGNSYNEQFF.

The CDR3 DNA follows: TGTGCCAGCTCACCAGCCTCGCAGGGGCCCTTTACTAATGGCTACACCTTC. Its protein is CASSPASQGPFTNGYTF. The chain combines TRBV18 with TRBJ1-2; D perhaps matches TRBD1 (6 bases). V shed 2 bases and J shed 6 bases, with 22 bases lying between them. Germline V gives CDR1 KGHSH, CDR2 LQKENI. The CDR3 sequence is 17 residues long.

V is TRBV25-1 and J is TRBJ2-3; maybe TRBD1 (6 bases). From germline, CDR1 is MGHDK and CDR2 SYGVNS. This CDR3 is built from 14 residues. Trimming left V 7 bases short and J 0 bases short, with 11 bases between. CDR3 DNA sequence: TGTGCCAGCACCAACAGGGCGAGCACAGATACGCAGTATTTT. Amino acid sequence: CASTNRASTDTQYF.